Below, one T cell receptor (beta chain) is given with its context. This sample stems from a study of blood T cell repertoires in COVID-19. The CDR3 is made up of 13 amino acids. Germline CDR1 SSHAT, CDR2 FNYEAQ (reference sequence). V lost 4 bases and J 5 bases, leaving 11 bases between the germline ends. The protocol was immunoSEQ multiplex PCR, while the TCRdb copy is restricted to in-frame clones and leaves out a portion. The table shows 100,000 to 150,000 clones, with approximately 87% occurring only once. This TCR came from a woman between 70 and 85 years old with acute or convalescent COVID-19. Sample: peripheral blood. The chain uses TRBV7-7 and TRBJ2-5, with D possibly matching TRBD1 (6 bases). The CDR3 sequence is CASSSQGMETQYF. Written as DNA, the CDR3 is TGTGCCAGCAGCTCACAGGGAATGGAGACCCAGTACTTC.